This T cell receptor beta chain was captured in a study of cytomegalovirus exposure and HLA in healthy donors. CDR1 SGHNT and CDR2 YENEEA come from the germline V gene. V lost 2 bases to trimming and J lost 11 bases, with 7 bases between them. This CDR3 contains 12 residues. PCR involved 60 Vbeta and 13 Jbeta primers. Methods used by the authors: Counted up in a later analysis, unique TCR beta chains came to around 80 million, with around 10 million shared. The assay was immunoSEQ multiplex PCR, and TCRdb's table has in-frame clones only and misses some. The V and J calls and clone size come from that table; D and trimming were worked out from the DNA. The sample contains 200,000 to 250,000 clones, 60% to 80% of which appear only once. General study results and limits: Sequencing probably produced one cluster of sequence variants that were highly shared. The study designated 160 or so TCR beta chains cytomegalovirus-associated. Specificity for CMV antigens was confirmed in vitro for three of the CMV-associated chains.

Comments on this clone: Its antigen is not identified.

The receptor comes from a young woman in good health and CMV-seronegative. The sample taken for sequencing was PBMCs. The V and J genes are TRBV11-3 and TRBJ1-6; D unclear. This CDR3 reads CASSLRETPLHF. The CDR3 coding sequence is TGTGCCAGCAGCTTACGGGAAACACCCCTCCACTTT.